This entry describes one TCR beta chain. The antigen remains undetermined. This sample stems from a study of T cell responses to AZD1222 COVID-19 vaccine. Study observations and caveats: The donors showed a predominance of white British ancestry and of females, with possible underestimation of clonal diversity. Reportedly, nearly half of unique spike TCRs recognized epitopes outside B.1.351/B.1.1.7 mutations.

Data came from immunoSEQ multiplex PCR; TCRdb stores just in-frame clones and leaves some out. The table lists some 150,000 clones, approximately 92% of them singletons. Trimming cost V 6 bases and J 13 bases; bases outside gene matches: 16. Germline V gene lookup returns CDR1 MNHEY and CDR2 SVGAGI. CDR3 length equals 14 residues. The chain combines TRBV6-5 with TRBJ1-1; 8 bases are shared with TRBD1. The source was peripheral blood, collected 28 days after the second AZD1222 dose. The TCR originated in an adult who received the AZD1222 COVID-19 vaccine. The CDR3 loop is CASRPPGQVRFGFF. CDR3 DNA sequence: TGTGCCAGCAGGCCCCCGGGACAGGTGAGGTTCGGTTTCTTT.